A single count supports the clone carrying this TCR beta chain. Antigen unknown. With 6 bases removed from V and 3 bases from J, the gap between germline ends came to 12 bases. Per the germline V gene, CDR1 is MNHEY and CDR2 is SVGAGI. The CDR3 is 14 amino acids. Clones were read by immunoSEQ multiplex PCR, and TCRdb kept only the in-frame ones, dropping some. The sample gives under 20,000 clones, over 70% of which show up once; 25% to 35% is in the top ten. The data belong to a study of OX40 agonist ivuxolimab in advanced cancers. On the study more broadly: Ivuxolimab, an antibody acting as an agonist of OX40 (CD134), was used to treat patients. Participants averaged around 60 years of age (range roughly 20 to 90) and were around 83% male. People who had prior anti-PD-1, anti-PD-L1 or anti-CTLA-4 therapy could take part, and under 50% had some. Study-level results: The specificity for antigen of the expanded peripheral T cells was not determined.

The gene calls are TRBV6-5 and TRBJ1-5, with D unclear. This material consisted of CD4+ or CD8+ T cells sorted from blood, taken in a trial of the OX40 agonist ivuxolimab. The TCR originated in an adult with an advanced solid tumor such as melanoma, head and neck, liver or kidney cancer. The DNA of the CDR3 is TGTGCCAGCAGCCCTAGAGGGTCCAATCAGCCCCAGCATTTT. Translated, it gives CASSPRGSNQPQHF.